The 28 T cell receptor beta chains given below trace back to one sample, sequenced in a study of blood T cell repertoires in COVID-19. Produced via immunoSEQ multiplex PCR; TCRdb's table is partial and in-frame only. Of 200,000 to 300,000 clones in the sample, 70% to 90% are singletons; the top ten hold 5% to 8%. Input material: peripheral blood. The receptor set was obtained from a woman aged 55 to 70 with active or convalescent COVID-19.

The chain links TRBV25-1 to TRBJ1-2, with D possibly matching TRBD1 (5 bases). Germline assignment: CDR1 MGHDK and CDR2 SYGVNS. This CDR3 has 15 amino acids. V lost 4 bases and J lost 4, with 16 bases in between. CDR3 protein: CASSGQGFNSYGYTF. CDR3 DNA: TGTGCCAGCAGTGGGCAGGGTTTTAATAGCTATGGCTACACCTTC.

This clone has ten or more counts. V and J are TRBV6-1 and TRBJ1-2; D ambiguous. The germline V gene encodes CDR1 MNHNS and CDR2 SASEGT. The V end lost 3 bases, the J end lost 5 bases, and 4 bases lay between the germline ends. The CDR3 consists of 11 residues. Here the CDR3 DNA reads TGTGCCAGCAGTGACCCGTATGGCTACACCTTC. It translates to CASSDPYGYTF.

The gene calls are TRBV29-1 and TRBJ1-1, with TRBD1 identical over 8 bases. V was pared by 5 bases and J by 2 bases, with 4 bases of the junction left unmatched. Germline lookup yields CDR1 SQVTM and CDR2 ANQGSEA. The CDR3 has 13 amino acids. CDR3 protein: CSVITGGNTEAFF. The CDR3 region has the DNA TGCAGCGTTATTACAGGGGGTAACACTGAAGCTTTCTTT.

This clone was seen a single time. The rearrangement links TRBV21-1 to TRBJ2-1; the table's TRBD1 call for D was not verified on the DNA. TRBV21-1 is assigned pseudogene status. The CDR3 spans 15 residues. The CDR3 DNA sequence: TGTGCCAGCCTTCTCGTCCCAGGTCCTTGGAATGAGCAGTTCTTC. As protein: CASLLVPGPWNEQFF.

CDR3 sequence reads: CASSSGTGDEKLFF. The CDR3 DNA is TGCGCCAGCAGCTCCGGGACGGGAGATGAAAAACTGTTTTTT. V is TRBV5-1 and J is TRBJ1-4; tentatively, D is TRBD1 (5 bases). V was trimmed by 3 bases and J by 6 bases, leaving 12 bases between them. Germline V gives CDR1 SGHRS, CDR2 YFSETQ. This CDR3 is built from 14 residues.

The chain has TRBV21-1 and TRBJ2-1; TRBD2 was called by the table and not checked on the DNA. TRBV21-1 is a recognized pseudogene. This CDR3 region has 15 residues. Here the CDR3 DNA reads TGTGCCAGCAGCAAACTAGCGAGCAAGTACAATGAGCAGTTCTTC. It codes for CASSKLASKYNEQFF.

The count of this clone is one. The chain couples TRBV12-5 to TRBJ2-7, with 7 bases identical to TRBD1. V was clipped by 6 bases and J by 3 bases; unmatched bases: 5. The CDR3 sequence is 13 residues long. Germline CDR1 is LGHNT and CDR2 is FRNRAP. The CDR3 loop is CASGDRDRYEQYF. The DNA of the CDR3 is TGTGCTAGTGGCGACAGGGACCGCTACGAGCAGTACTTC.

The J gene is TRBJ1-1, the V gene TRBV6-5; possible D gene TRBD1, 6 bases. The germline V gene encodes CDR1 MNHEY and CDR2 SVGAGI. V lost 4 bases, J lost 4 bases, and 16 bases lay in between. The CDR3 length is 15 residues. The CDR3 DNA sequence: TGTGCCAGCAGTTTGGCGGGAGGGGGGGTCACTGAAGCTTTCTTT. Its protein is CASSLAGGGVTEAFF.

V usage is TRBV11-3 and J usage is TRBJ2-5; maybe TRBD2 (5 bases). Trimming removed 5 bases at V and 2 bases at J, with 15 bases between. The germline V gene has CDR1 SGHNT and CDR2 YENEEA. This CDR3 comprises 15 residues. The CDR3 is CASSTPGGLQETQYF. DNA for the CDR3: TGTGCCAGCAGCACCCCGGGCGGGCTACAAGAGACCCAGTACTTC. Full variable domain (remainder filled in from reference TRBV11-3 and TRBJ2-5): EAGVVQSPRYKIIEKKQPVAFWCNPISGHNTLYWYLQNLGQGPELLIRYENEEAVDDSQLPKDRFSAERLKGVDSTLKIQPAELGDSAVYLCASSTPGGLQETQYFGPGTRLLVL.

This chain connects TRBV7-8 to TRBJ1-4; 8 positions agree with TRBD1. Trimming took 1 base from V and 0 from J; bases not matched to a gene: 4. CDR1 is SGHVS and CDR2 is FQNEAQ in the germline V gene. There are 17 residues in the CDR3. CDR3 in DNA: TGTGCCAGCAGCTTAGTTCCGACAGGGGCAACTAATGAAAAACTGTTTTTT. Translating it yields CASSLVPTGATNEKLFF.

Details on this clone: Other nucleotide sequences in the sample specify the same CDR3. The V gene is TRBV7-9, the J gene TRBJ2-5; 7 nucleotides line up with TRBD2. CDR1 SEHNR and CDR2 FQNEAQ come from the germline V gene (reference sequence). V was clipped by 0 bases and J by 2 bases; unmatched bases: 0. The CDR3 has 14 residues. The CDR3, as DNA: TGTGCCAGCAGCTTAGCGGGGGGGCAAGAGACCCAGTACTTC. It is translated as CASSLAGGQETQYF. Looking up the rest from reference TRBV7-9 and TRBJ2-5 gives the full variable domain: DTGVSQNPRHKITKRGQNVTFRCDPISEHNRLYWYRQTLGQGPEFLTYFQNEAQLEKSRLLSDRFSAERPKGSFSTLEIQRTEQGDSAMYLCASSLAGGQETQYFGPGTRLLVL.

This chain connects TRBV21-1 to TRBJ1-5; TRBD1 is the table's D call and was not checked against the DNA. TRBV21-1 is tagged as a pseudogene. The CDR3 contains 19 residues. The CDR3 is CVHSTEKQGGAHSNQPQHF. Here the CDR3 DNA reads TGTGTGCATTCGACGGAGAAGCAAGGTGGGGCTCATAGCAATCAGCCCCAGCATTTT.

The V call is TRBV18, the J call TRBJ1-6; tentatively, D is TRBD1 (6 bases). V was trimmed by 3 bases and J by 9 bases, leaving 9 bases between them. CDR1 and CDR2 from the germline V gene are KGHSH and LQKENI. The CDR3 has 13 amino acids. DNA of the CDR3: TGTGCCAGCTCACCCGAAGGGGGTTCACCCCTCCACTTT. This translates into CASSPEGGSPLHF.

This chain links TRBV11-2 with TRBJ2-3, with D possibly matching TRBD2 (5 bases). The CDR3 has 12 amino acids. Germline loops: CDR1 SGHAT, CDR2 FQNNGV. Trimming shortened V by 6 bases and J by 2 bases, and 6 bases separated the two germline ends. CDR3 region: CASRGDTDTQYF. CDR3 in DNA: TGTGCCAGCAGGGGAGACACAGATACGCAGTATTTT.

This chain uses TRBV9 with TRBJ2-1; D is unresolved. The germline CDR1 and CDR2 sequences are SGDLS and YYNGEE. The CDR3 is made up of 15 amino acids. Trimming removed 1 base from V and 3 bases from J, with 11 bases in between. The CDR3, as DNA: TGTGCCAGCAGCGTAAGTACAGTCTTCTACAATGAGCAGTTCTTC. Its translation is CASSVSTVFYNEQFF.

CDR3 sequence reads: CASSEFPFSNQPQHF. CDR3 nucleotides: TGTGCCAGCAGTGAGTTTCCCTTTAGCAATCAGCCCCAGCATTTT. V is TRBV6-7 and J is TRBJ1-5; D is uncertain. TRBV6-7 is known as an ORF, though its function is uncertain. The V gene lost 5 bases and the J gene lost 0 bases, with 11 bases spanning the gap. There are 15 residues in the CDR3.

Here the CDR3 reads CASSLGQGFTDTQYF. The CDR3 DNA is TGTGCCAGTAGTCTAGGACAGGGATTCACAGATACGCAGTATTTT. The rearrangement uses TRBV19 and TRBJ2-3, with TRBD1 matching 8 bases. The germline V gene has CDR1 LNHDA and CDR2 SQIVND (reference sequence). The CDR3 has 15 amino acids. V was pared by 5 bases and J by 2 bases, with 6 bases of the junction left unmatched.

This clone occurred once. The chain recombines TRBV21-1 with TRBJ2-1; the table's D call, TRBD2, was not checked against the DNA. TRBV21-1 is noted as a pseudogene. This CDR3 is 19 amino acids long. CDR3 sequence: CASSTRIPSGTTSYNEQFF. CDR3 bases: TGTGCCAGCAGCACTAGGATCCCTAGCGGGACTACCTCCTACAATGAGCAGTTCTTC.

V and J are TRBV6-5 and TRBJ1-3, with TRBD1 matching 7 bases. The junction had 1 base not matched to a gene; V was cut back by 8 bases and J by 0 bases. The CDR3 length is 13 residues. Germline assignment: CDR1 MNHEY and CDR2 SVGAGI. The CDR3 DNA sequence: TGTGCCAGCCGACAGGGCTCTGGAAACACCATATATTTT. Residues: CASRQGSGNTIYF.

The chain combines TRBV5-1 with TRBJ2-3, with 7 nucleotides matching TRBD2. CDR1 and CDR2 (germline): SGHRS, YFSETQ. V dropped 3 bases and J dropped 2; count of bases not matched to a gene: 6. CDR3 length equals 15 residues. CDR3 sequence reads: CASSSRDYDTDTQYF. As DNA, the CDR3 is TGCGCCAGCAGCTCCCGGGACTACGACACAGATACGCAGTATTTT. The full variable domain, completed using reference TRBV5-1 and TRBJ2-3, is KAGVTQTPRYLIKTRGQQVTLSCSPISGHRSVSWYQQTPGQGLQFLFEYFSETQRNKGNFPGRFSGRQFSNSRSEMNVSTLELGDSALYLCASSSRDYDTDTQYFGPGTRLTVL.

J is TRBJ2-1 and V is TRBV5-1; 12 bases match TRBD2. Trimming took 4 bases from V and 2 from J; bases not matched to a gene: 10. This CDR3 contains 18 residues. Per the germline V gene, CDR1 is SGHRS and CDR2 is YFSETQ. The CDR3 DNA reads TGCGCCAGCAGCCCAGTCGGGACTAGCGGGCGAGCCTACAATGAGCAGTTCTTC. Amino acid sequence: CASSPVGTSGRAYNEQFF.

This clone has only one observation. The J gene is TRBJ1-2, the V gene TRBV11-2; 10 bases fit TRBD1. Germline loops: CDR1 SGHAT, CDR2 FQNNGV. The length of the CDR3 is 15 residues. Trimming cost V 4 bases and J 12 bases; bases outside gene matches: 14. This CDR3 reads CASSSLTGGRGFNTF. The DNA of the CDR3 is TGTGCCAGCAGCTCATTGACAGGGGGCCGGGGCTTCAACACCTTC.

The gene calls are TRBV9 and TRBJ2-2; 11 bases align to TRBD2. The CDR3 has 17 residues. Germline-derived CDR1 and CDR2 are SGDLS and YYNGEE. Trimming took 2 bases from V and 1 from J; bases not matched to a gene: 4. The CDR3 protein is CASSVLAGGLNTGELFF. DNA of the CDR3: TGTGCCAGCAGCGTCCTAGCGGGGGGACTGAACACCGGGGAGCTGTTTTTT. Variable domain in full (rest from reference TRBV9 and TRBJ2-2): DSGVTQTPKHLITATGQRVTLRCSPRSGDLSVYWYQQSLDQGLQFLIQYYNGEERAKGNILERFSAQQFPDLHSELNLSSLELGDSALYFCASSVLAGGLNTGELFFGEGSRLTVL.

This sequence joins TRBV28 and TRBJ1-5, with 11 nucleotides matching TRBD1. In germline, CDR1 is MDHEN, CDR2 SYDVKM. V lost 5 bases, J lost 0 bases, and 12 bases stayed unmatched. CDR3 length: 19 amino acids. The CDR3 loop is CASSPYRTGGLYSNQPQHF. The CDR3 coding sequence is TGTGCCAGCAGTCCGTACCGGACAGGGGGCCTATATAGCAATCAGCCCCAGCATTTT.

The rearrangement links TRBV2 to TRBJ1-1, with TRBD1 matching over 8 bases. Germline values: CDR1 SNHLY, CDR2 FYNNEI. The J segment lost 3 bases and the V segment lost 7 bases, leaving 25 bases of the junction unmatched. This CDR3 is built from 20 residues. CDR3 in amino acids: CASKLLLPPGQGARDTEAFF. The CDR3 DNA follows: TGTGCCAGCAAGCTCCTACTCCCCCCGGGGCAGGGGGCGAGGGACACTGAAGCTTTCTTT.

The chain joins TRBV5-1 to TRBJ2-5; no clear D. Germline CDR1 SGHRS, CDR2 YFSETQ. Trimming took off 0 bases at V and 0 bases at J, with 6 bases between the two ends. The CDR3 loop spans 14 amino acids. CDR3 coding DNA: TGCGCCAGCAGCTTGGCCCGGGACCAAGAGACCCAGTACTTC. It specifies CASSLARDQETQYF.

The V call is TRBV5-1, the J call TRBJ2-3; TRBD2 aligns across 8 bases. CDR1 is SGHRS, CDR2 YFSETQ, per germline. The CDR3 has 16 amino acids. Unmatched junction bases numbered 5, after V lost 0 bases and J lost 2 bases. Here the CDR3 reads CASSLGSGGHTDTQYF. The CDR3 nucleotides read TGCGCCAGCAGCTTGGGAAGCGGGGGCCACACAGATACGCAGTATTTT.

The genes are TRBV28 and TRBJ2-1; the D gene is possibly TRBD1 (5 bases). From germline, CDR1 is MDHEN and CDR2 SYDVKM. V was cut by 5 bases and J by 1 base, with 12 bases left in between. The CDR3 has 15 residues. The CDR3 here is CASSRLRQSYNEQFF. The CDR3 DNA sequence: TGTGCCAGCAGTAGGCTTCGACAGTCCTACAATGAGCAGTTCTTC.